This passage covers 3 T cell receptor beta chains from one sample sequenced in a study of OX40 agonist ivuxolimab in advanced cancers. The method was immunoSEQ multiplex PCR; TCRdb's version includes in-frame clones alone and lacks a portion of them. The table lists 74,000 or so clones, around 84% of them singletons. The sequences come from CD4+ or CD8+ T cells sorted from blood, collected in a trial of the OX40 agonist ivuxolimab. The receptors shown here come from an adult with an advanced solid tumor such as melanoma, head and neck, liver or kidney cancer.

The chain employs TRBV10-3 and TRBJ2-3, with 7 bases identical to TRBD2. The germline gives CDR1 ENHRY, CDR2 SYGVKD. V shed 7 bases, J shed 3 bases, and the junction held 4 bases outside the gene matches. This CDR3 spans 13 amino acids. DNA of the CDR3: TGTGCCATCAAATACGGGGGGACAGATACGCAGTATTTT. Translating gives CAIKYGGTDTQYF.

The chain uses TRBV5-1 and TRBJ1-1, with 10 positions matching TRBD1. CDR3 length equals 16 residues. The V segment lost 0 bases and the J segment 4 bases; nucleotides outside the gene matches: 6. Germline values: CDR1 SGHRS, CDR2 YFSETQ. The CDR3, as DNA: TGCGCCAGCAGCTTGGTTGACAGGGGGCCCGGCACTGAAGCTTTCTTT. Protein: CASSLVDRGPGTEAFF.

The CDR3: CASSLGVGTGYTF. As DNA, the CDR3 is TGTGCCAGCAGCTTAGGGGTCGGGACCGGCTACACCTTC. The rearrangement joins TRBV7-9 to TRBJ1-2; the D gene is possibly TRBD1 (5 bases). V was trimmed by 1 base and J by 8 bases, leaving 11 bases between them. Germline V gene sequence: CDR1 SEHNR, CDR2 FQNEAQ (reference sequence). This CDR3 spans 13 amino acids.